This T cell receptor (beta chain) was obtained from a study of PD-1 blockade in classical Hodgkin lymphoma. The overall study: On a schedule of every 2 weeks, patients received nivolumab 3 mg/kg intravenously.

This CDR3 spans 15 amino acids. Trimming removed 3 bases from V and 6 bases from J, with 15 bases in between. Germline CDR1 is SGHRS and CDR2 is YFSETQ. Details on this clone: Its specificity is unknown.

The assay was immunoSEQ multiplex PCR, and TCRdb's table has in-frame clones only and misses some. The sample has 30,000 to 40,000 clones; 80% to 95% are singletons. The study's findings and limits: While CD8+ TCR diversity did not rise significantly by C4D1, CD4+ TCR diversity did. The baseline diversity of complete responders showed similarity to that of newly diagnosed patients.

Time point indicated: cycle 4 day 1 (C4D1), after five to seven weeks of nivolumab. Autologous stem cell transplantation was followed by relapse in every patient, and brentuximab vedotin exposure varied. Magnetic negative selection purified CD4+ T cells from thawed PBMCs. This TCR came from a human donor with classical Hodgkin lymphoma. The input for sequencing was CD4+ T cells from blood, taken before the fourth cycle of nivolumab. The rearrangement joins TRBV5-1 to TRBJ2-2; D is possibly TRBD2 (7 bases). In nucleotides, the CDR3 is TGCGCCAGCAGCTGGGGGGGCCCGGAGGCCGGGGAGCTGTTTTTT. Protein product: CASSWGGPEAGELFF.